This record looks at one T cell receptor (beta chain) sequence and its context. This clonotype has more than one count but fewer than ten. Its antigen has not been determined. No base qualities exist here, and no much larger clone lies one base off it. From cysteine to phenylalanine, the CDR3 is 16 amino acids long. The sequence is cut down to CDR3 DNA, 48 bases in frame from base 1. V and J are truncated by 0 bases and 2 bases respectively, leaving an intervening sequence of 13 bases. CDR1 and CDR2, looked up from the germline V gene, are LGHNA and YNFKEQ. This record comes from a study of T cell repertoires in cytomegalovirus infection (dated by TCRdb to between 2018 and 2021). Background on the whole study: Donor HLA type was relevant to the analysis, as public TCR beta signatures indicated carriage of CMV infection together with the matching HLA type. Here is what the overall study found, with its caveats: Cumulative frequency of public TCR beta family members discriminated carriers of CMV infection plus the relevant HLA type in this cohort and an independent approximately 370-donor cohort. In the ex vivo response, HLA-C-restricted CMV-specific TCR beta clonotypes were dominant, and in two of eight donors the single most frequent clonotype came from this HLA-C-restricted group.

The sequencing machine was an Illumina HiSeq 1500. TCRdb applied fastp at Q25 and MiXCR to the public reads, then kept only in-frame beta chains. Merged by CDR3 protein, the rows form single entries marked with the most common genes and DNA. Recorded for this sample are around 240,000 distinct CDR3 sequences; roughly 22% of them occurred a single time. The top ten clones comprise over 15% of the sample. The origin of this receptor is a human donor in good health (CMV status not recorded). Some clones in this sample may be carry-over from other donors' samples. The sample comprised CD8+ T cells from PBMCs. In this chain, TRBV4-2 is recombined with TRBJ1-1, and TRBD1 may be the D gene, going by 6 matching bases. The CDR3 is CASSQDFGGYNTEAFF. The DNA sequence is TGTGCCAGCAGCCAAGATTTCGGGGGCTACAACACTGAAGCTTTCTTT.